Listed below are T cell receptor beta chains from one sample, sequenced in a study of shared clonotypes between healthy human individuals. Measured with immunoSEQ multiplex PCR; TCRdb has only the in-frame clones, and not every one. The data show about 1.9 million clones, with over 85% seen just once and about 1.6% held by the top ten. The sequenced sample consisted of naive CD8+ T cells from PBMCs. The receptor source for this set is a man between 18 and 29 years old in good health. Some clones in this sample may be carry-over from other donors' samples. CDR3s include the opening cysteine and the closing phenylalanine or tryptophan. Each record gives: CDR3 length, V gene, D gene, J gene, clone size, CDR3 protein, CDR3 DNA. The D gene is left open where the match is weak. The size field is filled for only some rows; it gives once, few, many or a size class.

>14|TRBV25-1|.|TRBJ1-1|.
CASSEVGGVTEAFF
TGTGCCAGCAGTGAAGTCGGAGGGGTTACTGAAGCTTTCTTT
>16|TRBV9|TRBD2|TRBJ2-1|.
CASSVVPSGAINEQFF
TGTGCCAGCAGCGTAGTTCCTAGCGGAGCTATCAATGAGCAGTTCTTC
>16|TRBV6-1|.|TRBJ1-5|.
CASSGTEFYSNQPQHF
TGTGCCAGCAGTGGGACGGAGTTTTATAGCAATCAGCCCCAGCATTTT
>16|TRBV4-1|TRBD1|TRBJ2-3|.
CASSQERRGSTDTQYF
TGCGCCAGCAGCCAAGAACGCAGGGGGAGCACAGATACGCAGTATTTT
>15|TRBV4-3|TRBD2|TRBJ2-7|.
CASSQTSGRSYEQYF
TGCGCCAGCAGCCAAACTAGCGGACGCTCCTACGAGCAGTACTTC
>13|TRBV6-6|.|TRBJ1-1|.
CASSYVENTEAFF
TGTGCCAGCAGTTACGTGGAGAACACTGAAGCTTTCTTT
>16|TRBV7-8|.|TRBJ1-2|.
CASTPKGWMAGGGYTF
TGTGCCAGCACCCCCAAGGGTTGGATGGCGGGTGGTGGCTACACCTTC
>15|TRBV11-2|.|TRBJ2-7|.
CASSPGRAVSLEQYF
TGTGCCAGCAGCCCCGGCCGGGCCGTCTCTCTCGAGCAGTACTTC
>15|TRBV13|.|TRBJ2-1|.
CASSLWDEERNEQFF
TGTGCCAGCAGCTTGTGGGACGAAGAGCGCAATGAGCAGTTCTTC
>13|TRBV9|.|TRBJ1-2|.
CASSLGEGHGYTF
TGTGCCAGCAGTCTCGGGGAGGGTCATGGCTACACCTTC
>20|TRBV27|TRBD2|TRBJ2-1|.
CASSHYPRSGGTSGRDEQFF
TGTGCCAGCAGTCATTATCCGAGGTCCGGGGGGACTAGCGGGAGGGATGAGCAGTTCTTC
>17|TRBV28|.|TRBJ1-2|.
CASSLWALSGPNYGYTF
TGTGCCAGCAGTTTATGGGCCTTATCCGGGCCCAACTATGGCTACACCTTC
>13|TRBV29-1|.|TRBJ2-1|.
CSVDRGVWNEQFF
TGCAGCGTTGACAGGGGGGTCTGGAATGAGCAGTTCTTC
>15|TRBV7-9|TRBD2|TRBJ2-7|once
CASSWGGRDAYEQYF
TGTGCCAGCAGCTGGGGAGGGAGGGACGCCTACGAGCAGTACTTC
>13|TRBV19|.|TRBJ2-7|.
CASSMVLGSEQYF
TGTGCCAGTAGTATGGTGCTAGGTTCTGAGCAGTACTTC
>18|TRBV10-3|TRBD2|TRBJ2-1|.
CAIGAQGDSGRRGNEQFF
TGTGCCATCGGGGCCCAGGGAGATAGCGGGAGAAGGGGCAATGAGCAGTTCTTC
>13|TRBV11-2|.|TRBJ2-2|.
CASSHLGTGELFF
TGTGCCAGCAGCCACCTGGGGACAGGGGAGCTGTTTTTT
>16|TRBV4-1|.|TRBJ2-1|.
CASSQGSGSSYNEQFF
TGCGCCAGCAGCCAAGGTTCAGGGAGCTCCTACAATGAGCAGTTCTTC
>11|TRBV7-9|.|TRBJ2-7|.
CASSPLYEQYF
TGTGCCAGCAGCCCACTCTACGAGCAGTACTTC
>15|TRBV29-1|TRBD1|TRBJ2-7|once
CSVWGTGGSSYEQYF
TGCAGCGTATGGGGGACAGGGGGGAGCTCCTACGAGCAGTACTTC
>14|TRBV15|.|TRBJ2-3|.
CATSSTSRVDTQYF
TGTGCCACCAGCAGCACTTCGAGGGTGGATACGCAGTATTTT
>14|TRBV11-2|.|TRBJ2-7|.
CASSANRYSIGQYF
TGTGCCAGCAGCGCAAATCGCTATAGTATCGGGCAGTACTTC
>19|TRBV28|.|TRBJ2-2|.
CASSSELESWGKSTGELFF
TGTGCCAGCAGTTCAGAACTAGAAAGTTGGGGGAAGAGCACCGGGGAGCTGTTTTTT
>15|TRBV7-2|.|TRBJ2-7|.
CASSSRAQRGYEQYF
TGTGCCAGCAGCTCCCGGGCCCAGAGGGGCTACGAGCAGTACTTC
>14|TRBV7-9|.|TRBJ2-5|.
CASSLSAGGETQYF
TGTGCCAGCAGCTTATCGGCAGGCGGGGAGACCCAGTACTTC
>17|TRBV27|TRBD2|TRBJ2-1|.
CASSYPSSGNSYNEQFF
TGTGCCAGCAGTTACCCAAGTAGCGGGAACTCCTACAATGAGCAGTTCTTC
>16|TRBV6-1|TRBD1|TRBJ2-7|.
CASSELQGAAKYEQYF
TGTGCCAGCAGTGAATTACAGGGGGCTGCGAAATACGAGCAGTACTTC
>14|TRBV29-1|.|TRBJ1-3|.
CSVELRGSGNTIYF
TGCAGCGTTGAGCTGCGGGGCTCTGGAAACACCATATATTTT
>15|TRBV5-6|.|TRBJ1-1|.
CASSAEPAPNTEAFF
TGTGCCAGCAGCGCGGAGCCCGCTCCGAACACTGAAGCTTTCTTT
>17|TRBV27|TRBD1|TRBJ2-5|.
CASTQSRTGLSGETQYF
TGTGCCAGCACCCAATCGAGGACAGGGCTTTCGGGAGAGACCCAGTACTTC
>15|TRBV28|.|TRBJ2-5|.
CASSLRESYQETQYF
TGTGCCAGCAGCCTGAGGGAGTCGTACCAAGAGACCCAGTACTTC
>16|TRBV4-1|.|TRBJ1-5|.
CASSQGAEAPDQPQHF
TGCGCCAGCAGCCAAGGGGCAGAAGCACCCGATCAGCCCCAGCATTTT
>15|TRBV9|.|TRBJ2-5|.
CASSVLGNGQETQYF
TGTGCCAGCAGCGTTCTCGGGAATGGACAAGAGACCCAGTACTTC
>15|TRBV4-2|.|TRBJ2-7|.
CASSPGTRGSYEQYF
TGTGCCAGCAGCCCCGGGACAAGGGGAAGCTACGAGCAGTACTTC
>18|TRBV4-1|TRBD2|TRBJ2-1|.
CASSQDTWLSGSGNEQFF
TGCGCCAGCAGCCAAGATACGTGGCTTAGCGGGAGTGGGAATGAGCAGTTCTTC
>14|TRBV5-1|.|TRBJ2-3|.
CASSSPDRTDTQYF
TGCGCCAGCAGCTCCCCGGACCGGACAGATACGCAGTATTTT
>14|TRBV6-1|.|TRBJ2-3|.
CASSPGREKYTQYF
TGTGCCAGCAGTCCAGGGCGGGAAAAGTATACGCAGTATTTT
>15|TRBV4-3|.|TRBJ2-7|.
CASSQDLWSGGFRYF
TGCGCCAGCAGCCAAGATTTGTGGTCAGGGGGGTTCAGGTACTTC
>14|TRBV5-6|.|TRBJ2-7|.
CASSVEPRNYEQYF
TGTGCCAGCAGCGTGGAACCAAGGAATTACGAGCAGTACTTC
>14|TRBV19|.|TRBJ2-1|.
CATRKGRSNNEQFF
TGTGCCACAAGAAAAGGGCGTTCGAACAATGAGCAGTTCTTC
>12|TRBV4-1|.|TRBJ2-7|.
CASSHNSYEQYF
TGCGCCAGCAGCCACAACTCCTACGAGCAGTACTTC
>14|TRBV11-3|.|TRBJ2-7|.
CASSLGGEFYEQYF
TGTGCCAGCAGCTTAGGGGGGGAGTTCTACGAGCAGTACTTC
>12|TRBV5-8|.|TRBJ1-4|.
CASSGGSEKLFF
TGTGCCAGCAGCGGCGGGTCGGAAAAACTGTTTTTT
>14|TRBV5-6|.|TRBJ1-5|.
CASSSQGQGQPQHF
TGTGCCAGCAGCTCCCAGGGGCAGGGTCAGCCCCAGCATTTT
>15|TRBV7-9|.|TRBJ2-5|.
CASSLIGMGQETQYF
TGTGCCAGCAGCTTAATAGGGATGGGACAAGAGACCCAGTACTTC
>15|TRBV7-3|TRBD2|TRBJ2-1|.
CASSLWAGGVNEQFF
TGTGCCAGCAGCTTATGGGCGGGAGGGGTAAATGAGCAGTTCTTC
>13|TRBV7-6|.|TRBJ2-2|.
CASSLGWRTELFF
TGTGCCAGCAGCTTAGGGTGGAGAACGGAGCTGTTTTTT
>13|TRBV27|.|TRBJ2-2|.
CASRAREAGELFF
TGTGCCAGCAGAGCGAGGGAGGCAGGGGAGCTGTTTTTT
>15|TRBV30|TRBD1|TRBJ1-5|few
CAWSQRTGANQPQHF
TGTGCCTGGAGTCAACGGACAGGGGCAAATCAGCCCCAGCATTTT
>15|TRBV2|.|TRBJ2-7|few
CASRASGLGANEQYF
TGTGCCAGCAGGGCCTCGGGACTGGGTGCCAACGAGCAGTACTTC
>18|TRBV5-4|.|TRBJ1-6|.
CASSLDPGTALANSPLHF
TGTGCCAGCAGCCTCGATCCCGGGACGGCCCTCGCTAATTCACCCCTCCACTTT
>15|TRBV7-8|.|TRBJ2-5|.
CASSLLRLSQETQYF
TGTGCCAGCAGCTTACTCAGGCTTTCTCAAGAGACCCAGTACTTC
>16|TRBV29-1|.|TRBJ2-1|.
CSVEETGGSSYNEQFF
TGCAGCGTTGAAGAGACCGGGGGTAGCTCCTACAATGAGCAGTTCTTC
>14|TRBV18|.|TRBJ2-1|.
CASSPARELAEQFF
TGTGCCAGCTCACCGGCACGGGAGCTCGCTGAGCAGTTCTTC
>14|TRBV7-8|.|TRBJ1-1|.
CASSLDVGTTEAFF
TGTGCCAGCAGCCTCGATGTGGGGACCACTGAAGCTTTCTTT
>14|TRBV27|TRBD1|TRBJ2-5|.
CASSYGTGQETQYF
TGTGCCAGCAGTTACGGGACAGGACAAGAGACCCAGTACTTC
>15|TRBV29-1|TRBD2|TRBJ2-1|.
CSVEGLAISYNEQFF
TGCAGCGTTGAGGGACTAGCGATCTCCTACAATGAGCAGTTCTTC
>15|TRBV14|.|TRBJ2-1|.
CASSQDRITPNEQFF
TGTGCCAGCAGCCAAGATCGTATAACTCCCAATGAGCAGTTCTTC
>14|TRBV27|.|TRBJ1-5|.
CASSHQGSNQPQHF
TGTGCCAGCAGTCACCAGGGTAGCAATCAGCCCCAGCATTTT
>17|TRBV11-2|.|TRBJ2-6|.
CASSPLRVGSGANVLTF
TGTGCCAGCAGCCCTCTGCGGGTGGGCTCTGGGGCCAACGTCCTGACTTTC